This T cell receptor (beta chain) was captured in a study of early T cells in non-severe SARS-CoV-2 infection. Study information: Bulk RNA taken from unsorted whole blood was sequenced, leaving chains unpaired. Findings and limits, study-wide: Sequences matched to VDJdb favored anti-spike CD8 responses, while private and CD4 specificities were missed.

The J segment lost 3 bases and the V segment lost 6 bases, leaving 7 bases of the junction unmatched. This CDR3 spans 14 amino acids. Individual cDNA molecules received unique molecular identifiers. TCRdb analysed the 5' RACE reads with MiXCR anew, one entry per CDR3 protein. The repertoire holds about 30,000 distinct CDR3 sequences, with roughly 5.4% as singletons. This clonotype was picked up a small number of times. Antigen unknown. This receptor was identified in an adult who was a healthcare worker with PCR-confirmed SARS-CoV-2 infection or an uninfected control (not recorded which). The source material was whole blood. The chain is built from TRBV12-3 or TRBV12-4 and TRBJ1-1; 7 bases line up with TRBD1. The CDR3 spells CASRLKTGHTEAFF. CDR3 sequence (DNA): TGTGCCAGCAGGCTTAAGACAGGGCACACTGAAGCTTTCTTT.